This paragraph covers one T cell receptor beta chain sequence. TCRdb reanalysed the RACE reads using MiXCR and keeps one entry per CDR3 protein. The table includes some 110,000 distinct CDR3 sequences, roughly 12% detected once. The sample is drawn from a study of human T cells and chemical hapten exposure. This CDR3 comprises 13 residues. V dropped 10 bases and J dropped 1; count of bases not matched to a gene: 6. Time point here: pre-sensitization, week 0. Treatment here: therapeutic diphenylcyclopropenone sensitization with weekly scalp DPC. Sequenced here: whole blood, sampled in connection with sensitization to the hapten diphenylcyclopropenone (DPC). The chain uses TRBV12-3 or TRBV12-4 and TRBJ2-7; 8 nucleotides match TRBD2. The sequence derives from a woman aged 45-60 years with alopecia areata. Some clones in this sample may be carry-over from other donors' samples. CDR3 region: CATGSGSSYEQYF. CDR3 in DNA: TGTGCCACCGGGAGCGGGAGTTCCTACGAGCAGTACTTC.